The 7 T cell receptor beta chains below all came from one sample that was sequenced in a study of T cells expressing NK-cell markers. TCRdb re-analyzed the 5' RACE reads; it lists each CDR3 protein once, without DNA. The sample includes over 150,000 distinct CDR3 sequences. The source material was blood T cells: a sorted CD56 or NKG2C T cell subset, CD4+ or CD8+ T cells, or bulk PBMC T cells (not recorded which). These receptors originate from a woman between 45 and 65 years old in good health.

J is TRBJ2-5 and V is TRBV2; TCRdb names TRBD2, which stays unverified in the absence of DNA. The CDR3 sequence is 14 residues long. Germline V CDR1 and CDR2: SNHLY, FYNNEI. The CDR3 sequence is CASKAGDTIETQYF.

The chain carries TRBV4-2 and TRBJ2-1; TCRdb names TRBD2, which stays unverified in the absence of DNA. The CDR3 sequence is 18 residues long. Looked up from germline, CDR1 is LGHNA and CDR2 is YNFKEQ. The CDR3: CASSPTSGSSWGYNEQFF.

The V and J genes are TRBV19 and TRBJ2-2; the TCRdb call, TRBD2, lacks DNA for checking. The CDR3 extends over 16 amino acids. The V gene's germline CDR1 is LNHDA and CDR2 SQIVND (reference sequence). The CDR3 sequence: CASSMGLAWNTGELFF.

The chain recombines TRBV7-9 with TRBJ2-4; TCRdb returns TRBD2, unconfirmable since there is no DNA. The germline CDR1 and CDR2 sequences are SEHNR and FQNEAQ (reference sequence). The CDR3 runs to 11 residues. CDR3 in amino acids: CASSRLGPQYF.

The chain couples TRBV5-1 to TRBJ2-7. The germline gives CDR1 SGHRS, CDR2 YFSETQ. The CDR3 loop spans 14 amino acids. The CDR3: CASSSDYSSYEQYF.

The chain is built from TRBV27 and TRBJ1-2; TCRdb's assignment of TRBD1 cannot be checked, as there is no DNA. Germline lookup yields CDR1 MNHEY and CDR2 SMNVEV (reference sequence). This CDR3 has 13 residues. The CDR3 spells CASSSASPYGYTF.

The rearrangement uses TRBV5-8 and TRBJ2-7; TCRdb indicates TRBD2, and absent DNA this call remains unverified. Per the germline V gene, CDR1 is SGHTS and CDR2 is YDEGEE. This CDR3 region has 18 residues. CDR3 loop: CASSWASSGRTPSYEQYF.